This TCR beta chain appears in the sequencing data of a study of blood T cell repertoires in COVID-19. Some clones are missing from TCRdb's copy, which holds only in-frame ones; the method was immunoSEQ multiplex PCR. Here the sample spans about 280,000 clones, more than 80% being singletons. This TCR was recovered from a woman aged 25 to 39 with acute COVID-19. The source material was PBMCs or T cells enriched from blood (not recorded which).

The DNA for the CDR3 is TGTGCCAGCAGCCCGTATACAGGGATGGATGAGCAGTTCTTC. As protein: CASSPYTGMDEQFF. J is TRBJ2-1 and V is TRBV9; D perhaps matches TRBD1 (6 bases). V was clipped by 4 bases and J by 8 bases, with 16 bases between them. The germline gives CDR1 SGDLS, CDR2 YYNGEE. The CDR3 has 14 residues.